This paragraph reports one TCR beta chain. These data belong to a study of shared clonotypes between healthy human individuals. The naive CD8 fraction comprised CD45RO-negative cells positively selected for CCR7 and excluded terminally differentiated effector memory CD45RA+ cells. Per the germline V gene, CDR1 is SGHAT and CDR2 is FQNNGV. The V and J ends lost 6 bases and 1 base respectively, with 11 bases between them. The CDR3 totals 14 residues. Profiled with immunoSEQ multiplex PCR; TCRdb holds only in-frame clones, not every one. The top ten hold roughly 0.29% of the sample, which has some 580,000 clones, roughly 98% seen once.

This TCR was sampled from a man younger than 45 in good health. Sequences were obtained from naive CD8+ T cells sorted from blood. This rearrangement joins TRBV11-2 to TRBJ2-3, with D tentatively TRBD2 (5 bases). The DNA of the CDR3 is TGTGCCAGCAGGCATACCGGGGGCACAGATACGCAGTATTTT. This sequence encodes CASRHTGGTDTQYF.